Following are 25 T cell receptor beta chains from one sample sequenced in a study of blood T cells in healthy people across ages. Next came a second PCR, run for about 6 to 11 cycles, which used a sample-barcoded 5' primer along with a J-beta primer mix. MiXCR, run by TCRdb on the 5' RACE reads, gives a single entry per CDR3 protein. The top ten clones hold 25% to 35% of a sample with 650,000 to 900,000 distinct CDR3 sequences, about 62% of them seen once. Sample: blood. The receptors were gathered from a man aged 25 to 45 in good health.

The rearrangement uses TRBV6-2 or TRBV6-3 and TRBJ2-1; D perhaps matches TRBD2 (5 bases). The germline CDR1 and CDR2 sequences are MNHEY and SVGEGT. This CDR3 spans 15 amino acids. V lost 7 bases and J 6 bases, leaving 19 bases between the germline ends. The CDR3 nucleotides read TGTGCCAGCAACCCCGGGCCAACGGCGGGCAATGAGCAGTTCTTC. This encodes CASNPGPTAGNEQFF.

This clonotype was seen a handful of times. This sequence joins TRBV4-3 and TRBJ2-3; no clear D. The CDR3 has 14 residues. Trimming pared 0 bases from V and 1 base from J, leaving 5 bases between. Germline V gene lookup returns CDR1 LGHNA and CDR2 YSLEER. This CDR3 is CASSQDVGTDTQYF. CDR3 nucleotides: TGCGCCAGCAGCCAAGATGTGGGCACAGATACGCAGTATTTT.

In the case of this clonotype: Mismatch with germline at one junction end may stem from a read error. V gene TRBV7-6 combines with J gene TRBJ2-7; D unresolved. The CDR3 contains 15 residues. Germline values: CDR1 SGHVS, CDR2 FNYEAQ. The CDR3 reads CASSLAQFGSSEQYF. CDR3 nucleotide sequence: TGTGCCAGCAGCTTAGCGCAGTTCGGCTCCTCCGAGCAGTACTTC.

In this sample, this clonotype turned up a few times. This sequence joins TRBV4-2 and TRBJ2-1; 8 bases match TRBD2. V lost 4 bases to trimming and J lost 8 bases; unmatched junction nucleotides: 10. Germline V gene data show CDR1 as LGHNA and CDR2 as YNFKEQ. The CDR3 totals 15 residues. CDR3 amino acids: CASSPGGASMDEQFF. CDR3 sequence (DNA): TGTGCCAGCAGCCCGGGGGGGGCTAGCATGGATGAGCAGTTCTTC.

V gene TRBV7-2 combines with J gene TRBJ2-3; weak D call: TRBD2 (6 bases). Trimming removed 1 base at V and 1 base at J, with 9 bases between. The length of the CDR3 is 15 residues. The V gene's germline CDR1 is SGHTA and CDR2 FQGNSA. The CDR3 DNA follows: TGTGCCAGCAGCTTAGTACTAGCCCGCACAGATACGCAGTATTTT. It codes for CASSLVLARTDTQYF.

This clonotype has a handful of counts. This chain uses TRBV6-6 with TRBJ2-5, with D uncertain. Germline CDR1 and CDR2: MNHNY and SVGAGI (reference sequence). The CDR3 totals 13 residues. Trimming pared 6 bases from V and 1 base from J, leaving 9 bases between. CDR3 sequence reads: CASSPPVQETQYF. The CDR3 nucleotides read TGTGCCAGCAGCCCGCCGGTCCAAGAGACCCAGTACTTC.

This clonotype occurred once. The V and J genes are TRBV29-1 and TRBJ2-1; a possible D gene is TRBD2 (5 bases). Trimming took off 4 bases at V and 5 bases at J, with 12 bases between the two ends. CDR3 length: 13 amino acids. Germline CDR1 is SQVTM and CDR2 is ANQGSEA. CDR3 sequence: CSVVSGKNNEQFF. As DNA, the CDR3 is TGCAGCGTTGTATCGGGGAAAAACAATGAGCAGTTCTTC.

The chain is built from TRBV4-1 and TRBJ2-3; TRBD2 aligns across 13 bases. The CDR3 is 16 residues long. CDR1 and CDR2 from the germline V gene are MGHRA and YSYEKL. V lost 0 bases, J lost 4 bases, and 1 base stayed unmatched. CDR3 in amino acids: CASSQDTSGGADTQYF. CDR3 coding DNA: TGCGCCAGCAGCCAAGACACTAGCGGGGGGGCAGATACGCAGTATTTT.

The V and J genes are TRBV4-3 and TRBJ2-5; D perhaps matches TRBD2 (6 bases). Trimming cost V 0 bases and J 6 bases, with 14 bases left between them. The CDR3 consists of 15 residues. The germline V gene has CDR1 LGHNA and CDR2 YSLEER. The CDR3 coding sequence is TGCGCCAGCAGCCAAGATTCGGCTAGCGAAAAGACCCAGTACTTC. Its protein product is CASSQDSASEKTQYF.

The chain employs TRBV5-1 and TRBJ2-1; the match to TRBD2 covers 8 bases. Germline V CDR1 and CDR2: SGHRS, YFSETQ. V gave up 6 bases and J gave up 4 bases; unmatched junction bases: 9. The CDR3 is made up of 15 amino acids. The CDR3 DNA reads as TGCGCCAGCATCGACCCGGGACTAGATTACAATGAGCAGTTCTTC. Residues: CASIDPGLDYNEQFF.

The V gene is TRBV9, the J gene TRBJ2-5; 7 nucleotides match TRBD2. CDR1 is SGDLS and CDR2 is YYNGEE in the germline V gene. The junction had 7 bases not matched to a gene; V was cut back by 4 bases and J by 1 base. CDR3 length: 15 amino acids. CDR3 in DNA: TGTGCCAGCAGCCCCGGGACTATACTCCAAGAGACCCAGTACTTC. Its protein product is CASSPGTILQETQYF.

The chain recombines TRBV6-2 or TRBV6-3 with TRBJ2-1; the match to TRBD1 covers 7 bases. Germline CDR1 MNHEY, CDR2 SVGEGT. Trimming cost V 2 bases and J 3 bases; bases outside gene matches: 7. The CDR3 extends over 16 amino acids. The DNA for the CDR3 is TGTGCCAGCAGTTACGTGGTAGGACAGGTCTACAATGAGCAGTTCTTC. Encoded protein: CASSYVVGQVYNEQFF.

This clonotype was detected only a few times. The V and J genes are TRBV29-1 and TRBJ1-4; maybe TRBD1 (5 bases). The CDR3 extends over 13 amino acids. Germline V lookup: CDR1 SQVTM, CDR2 ANQGSEA. Written as DNA, the CDR3 is TGCAGGTGCGGGGCAGGCCCTAATGAAAAACTGTTTTTT. It encodes CRCGAGPNEKLFF.

The chain joins TRBV5-1 to TRBJ2-7, with D perhaps matching TRBD1 (6 bases). TRBJ2-5 matches the DNA end more closely, so the J call is doubtful. Germline loops: CDR1 SGHRS, CDR2 YFSETQ. This CDR3 region has 15 residues. This CDR3 reads CASSARDTRQETQYF. CDR3 nucleotides: TGCGCCAGCAGCGCCCGGGACACCCGCCAAGAGACCCAGTACTTC.

The chain joins TRBV5-1 to TRBJ2-1; 9 positions match TRBD2. Germline loops: CDR1 SGHRS, CDR2 YFSETQ. V was clipped by 2 bases and J by 7 bases; unmatched bases: 13. This CDR3 comprises 17 residues. The CDR3 loop is CASSLGPLAGGWNEQFF. Here the CDR3 DNA reads TGCGCCAGCAGCTTAGGACCCCTCGCGGGGGGGTGGAATGAGCAGTTCTTC. Drawing the rest from reference TRBV5-1 and TRBJ2-1, the complete variable domain is KAGVTQTPRYLIKTRGQQVTLSCSPISGHRSVSWYQQTPGQGLQFLFEYFSETQRNKGNFPGRFSGRQFSNSRSEMNVSTLELGDSALYLCASSLGPLAGGWNEQFFGPGTRLTVL.

The genes are TRBV12-3 or TRBV12-4 and TRBJ1-1, with D maybe TRBD1 (5 bases). The CDR3 runs to 14 residues. Trimming shortened V by 6 bases and J by 5 bases, and 16 bases separated the two germline ends. The CDR3: CASSAAQGWTEAFF. The CDR3 nucleotides are TGTGCCAGCAGCGCAGCCCAGGGATGGACTGAAGCTTTCTTT.

The chain employs TRBV4-1 and TRBJ2-3; D is ambiguous. In germline, CDR1 is MGHRA, CDR2 YSYEKL. The CDR3 consists of 15 residues. Trimming removed 1 base from V and 4 bases from J, with 12 bases in between. For the CDR3, the DNA is TGCGCCAGCAGCCAAGTTGAGTCTCAGGCAGATACGCAGTATTTT. This sequence encodes CASSQVESQADTQYF.

The chain carries TRBV24-1 and TRBJ1-2; D may be TRBD1 (6 bases). From germline, CDR1 is KGHDR and CDR2 SFDVKD. Trimming took off 3 bases at V and 4 bases at J, with 11 bases between the two ends. The CDR3 length is 14 residues. CDR3 region: CATSDPGRGYGYTF. The DNA for the CDR3 is TGTGCCACCAGTGATCCGGGCAGGGGCTATGGCTACACCTTC.

In its sample, this clonotype was seen once. The V call is TRBV12-3 or TRBV12-4, the J call TRBJ1-2; a possible D gene is TRBD1 (5 bases). Trimming left V 7 bases short and J 5 bases short, with 20 bases between. This CDR3 region has 15 residues. CDR3 nucleotides: TGTGCCAGCACGCCCTCCCAGGGTATTGGATATGGCTACACCTTC. This gives the protein CASTPSQGIGYGYTF.

The chain employs TRBV20-1 and TRBJ2-5, with D possibly matching TRBD1 (5 bases). The CDR3 extends over 12 amino acids. CDR1 and CDR2 (germline): DFQATT, SNEGSKA (reference sequence). The DNA of the CDR3 is TGCACCCAGATGACAGACCAAGAGACCCAGTACTTC. Its translation: CTQMTDQETQYF.

The chain joins TRBV6-6 to TRBJ2-3; no firm D call. The V gene's germline CDR1 is MNHNY and CDR2 SVGAGI (reference sequence). V was clipped by 6 bases and J by 7 bases, with 14 bases between them. This CDR3 has 13 amino acids. CDR3 coding DNA: TGTGCCAGCAGCCCCTCGACGTCAAATACGCAGTATTTT. Its protein is CASSPSTSNTQYF.

The V and J genes are TRBV25-1 and TRBJ2-7; D is tentatively TRBD1 or TRBD2 (5 bases each). The germline CDR1 and CDR2 sequences are MGHDK and SYGVNS. The germline V and J ends were trimmed by 11 bases and 0 bases, with 11 bases remaining between them. The CDR3 runs 12 residues. The chain's CDR3 is CACRGASYEQYF. Here the CDR3 DNA reads TGTGCCTGCCGAGGGGCCTCCTACGAGCAGTACTTC.

This chain's CDR3 is CASSPRQGAVGTEAFF. CDR3 coding DNA: TGTGCCAGCTCACCAAGGCAGGGGGCGGTTGGGACTGAAGCTTTCTTT. The chain joins TRBV18 to TRBJ1-1; 8 positions agree with TRBD1. This CDR3 spans 16 amino acids. Germline V gives CDR1 KGHSH, CDR2 LQKENI. With 2 bases clipped from V and 5 bases from J, the junction kept 10 bases outside the gene matches.

The chain has TRBV6-6 and TRBJ2-7; maybe TRBD1 (6 bases). Germline lookup yields CDR1 MNHNY and CDR2 SVGAGI (reference sequence). V was shortened by 2 bases and J by 5 bases, with 10 bases between the two germline ends. This CDR3 has 13 amino acids. This chain's CDR3 is CASSYTGFHEQYF. Here the CDR3 DNA reads TGTGCCAGCAGTTACACAGGGTTCCACGAGCAGTACTTC.

J is TRBJ2-5 and V is TRBV7-8; the D call may be TRBD1 or TRBD2 (5 bases each). Trimming left V 7 bases short and J 0 bases short, with 15 bases between. This CDR3 comprises 15 residues. Germline loops: CDR1 SGHVS, CDR2 FQNEAQ. The DNA of the CDR3 is TGTGCCAGCACCGCCAGGGACGGGTACCAAGAGACCCAGTACTTC. Its translation is CASTARDGYQETQYF. Looking up the rest from reference TRBV7-8 and TRBJ2-5 gives the full variable domain: GAGVSQSPRYKVAKRGQDVALRCDPISGHVSLFWYQQALGQGPEFLTYFQNEAQLDKSGLPSDRFFAERPEGSVSTLKIQRTQQEDSAVYLCASTARDGYQETQYFGPGTRLLVL.